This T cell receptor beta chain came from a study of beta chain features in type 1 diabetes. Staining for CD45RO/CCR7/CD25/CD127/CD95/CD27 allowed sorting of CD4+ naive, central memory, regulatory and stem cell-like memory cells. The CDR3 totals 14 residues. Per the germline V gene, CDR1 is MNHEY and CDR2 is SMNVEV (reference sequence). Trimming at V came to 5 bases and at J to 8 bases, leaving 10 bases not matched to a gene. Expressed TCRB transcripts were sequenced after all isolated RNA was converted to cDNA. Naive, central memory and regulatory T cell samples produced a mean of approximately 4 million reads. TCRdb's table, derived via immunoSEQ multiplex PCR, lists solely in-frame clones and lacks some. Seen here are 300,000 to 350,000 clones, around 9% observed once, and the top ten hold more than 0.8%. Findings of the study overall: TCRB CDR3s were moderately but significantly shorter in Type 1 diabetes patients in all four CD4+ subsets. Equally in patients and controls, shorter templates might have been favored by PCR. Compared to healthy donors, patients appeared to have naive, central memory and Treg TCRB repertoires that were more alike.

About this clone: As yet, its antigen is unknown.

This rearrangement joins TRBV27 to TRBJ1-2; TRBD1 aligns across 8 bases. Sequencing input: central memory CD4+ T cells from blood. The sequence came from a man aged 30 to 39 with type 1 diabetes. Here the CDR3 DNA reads TGTGCCAGCAGTCCATTGACAGGGGCGGGAGGCTACACCTTC. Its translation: CASSPLTGAGGYTF.